The 28 T cell receptor beta chains below all came from one sample that was sequenced in a study of shared clonotypes between healthy human individuals. Cells designated naive CD8 were CD45RO-negative and were positively selected for CCR7, with terminally differentiated effector memory CD45RA+ cells excluded. Data came from immunoSEQ multiplex PCR; TCRdb stores just in-frame clones and leaves some out. The sample includes fewer than 1 million clones, around 96% of them seen just once. Sequencing used naive CD8+ T cells sorted from blood. These TCRs come from a man younger than 40 in good health.

The genes are TRBV9 and TRBJ2-2; TRBD1 agrees at 8 bases. This CDR3 spans 15 amino acids. The germline gives CDR1 SGDLS, CDR2 YYNGEE. J lost 5 bases, V lost 6 bases, and 9 bases had no gene match. The CDR3, as DNA: TGTGCCAGCACGCCAGGGGGCGCAGGTACCGGGGAGCTGTTTTTT. It is translated as CASTPGGAGTGELFF.

This chain connects TRBV27 to TRBJ2-1, with D maybe TRBD2 (5 bases). Germline V lookup: CDR1 MNHEY, CDR2 SMNVEV (reference sequence). This CDR3 contains 14 residues. V dropped 7 bases and J dropped 8 bases, with 18 bases sitting between them. CDR3 amino acids: CASTTATAGDEQFF. The CDR3 nucleotides read TGTGCCAGCACCACGGCAACCGCGGGTGATGAGCAGTTCTTC.

The V call is TRBV27, the J call TRBJ2-7, with 9 bases aligning to TRBD1. J gave up 3 bases and V 6 bases, and 12 bases lay outside the gene matches. Germline-derived CDR1 and CDR2 are MNHEY and SMNVEV (reference sequence). The CDR3 is made up of 16 amino acids. DNA of the CDR3: TGTGCCAGCAGCCATTACGGCGGGACAGGGCACTACGAGCAGTACTTC. This codes for CASSHYGGTGHYEQYF.

CDR3 amino acids: CASSLRRGRYTDTQYF. As DNA, the CDR3 is TGTGCCAGCAGCCTCCGACGAGGCAGATACACAGATACGCAGTATTTT. This chain connects TRBV14 to TRBJ2-3; D call uncertain. The germline V gene has CDR1 SGHDN and CDR2 FVKESK. V lost 4 bases and J lost 2, with 16 bases in between. This CDR3 region has 16 residues.

The chain couples TRBV6-1 to TRBJ2-7; D possibly uses TRBD1 or TRBD2 (5 bases each). Germline assignment: CDR1 MNHNS and CDR2 SASEGT. The CDR3 consists of 14 residues. The V gene lost 4 bases and the J gene lost 3 bases, with 13 bases spanning the gap. The CDR3: CASSAMGDHYEQYF. In DNA form, the CDR3 reads TGTGCCAGCAGTGCGATGGGGGACCACTACGAGCAGTACTTC.

The V call is TRBV11-2, the J call TRBJ2-7; 9 nucleotides agree with TRBD1. This CDR3 spans 16 amino acids. The J segment lost 7 bases and the V segment lost 1 base, leaving 11 bases of the junction unmatched. Germline CDR1 and CDR2: SGHAT and FQNNGV. CDR3 loop: CASSLGTGAYSGEQYF. The DNA for the CDR3 is TGTGCCAGCAGCTTAGGGACAGGGGCCTACTCGGGGGAGCAGTACTTC.

V gene TRBV27 combines with J gene TRBJ2-5; 8 bases match TRBD2. This CDR3 comprises 16 residues. The V and J ends lost 1 base and 5 bases, in that order; junction bases with no gene match: 9. The germline V gene encodes CDR1 MNHEY and CDR2 SMNVEV (reference sequence). The CDR3 DNA sequence: TGTGCCAGCAGTTTATTAGGAGAAGCGGGAGAGGAGACCCAGTACTTC. Its translation: CASSLLGEAGEETQYF.

The chain joins TRBV9 to TRBJ2-1, with 8 bases aligning to TRBD2. The length of the CDR3 is 18 residues. V was pared by 10 bases and J by 2 bases, with 20 bases of the junction left unmatched. Germline V gene data show CDR1 as SGDLS and CDR2 as YYNGEE. DNA of the CDR3: TGTGCCGCCAGAACCCCCTTGACTAGCGAGAAAACCTACAATGAGCAGTTCTTC. It translates to CAARTPLTSEKTYNEQFF.

This chain connects TRBV7-9 to TRBJ2-1; no clear D gene. The CDR3 consists of 14 residues. Germline V CDR1 and CDR2: SEHNR, FQNEAQ (reference sequence). V lost 4 bases and J 4 bases, leaving 11 bases between the germline ends. CDR3 bases: TGTGCCAGCAGCTCGAACAGAAATTACAATGAGCAGTTCTTC. Translated: CASSSNRNYNEQFF.

This clone has just one count. The rearrangement links TRBV9 to TRBJ2-3; 12 nucleotides align to TRBD1. The CDR3 runs 15 residues. CDR1 SGDLS and CDR2 YYNGEE come from the germline V gene. J lost 6 bases, V lost 6 bases, and 8 bases had no gene match. The CDR3 DNA is TGTGCCAGCACCCTGGGACAGGGGGCTTCGGATACGCAGTATTTT. Its protein product is CASTLGQGASDTQYF.

This chain links TRBV9 with TRBJ2-2; unclear D gene. Germline-derived CDR1 and CDR2 are SGDLS and YYNGEE. This CDR3 has 12 amino acids. V lost 7 bases and J 1 base, leaving 5 bases between the germline ends. CDR3 in amino acids: CASLGNTGELFF. The CDR3 nucleotides read TGTGCCAGCCTAGGGAACACCGGGGAGCTGTTTTTT. The full variable domain, completed using reference TRBV9 and TRBJ2-2, is DSGVTQTPKHLITATGQRVTLRCSPRSGDLSVYWYQQSLDQGLQFLIQYYNGEERAKGNILERFSAQQFPDLHSELNLSSLELGDSALYFCASLGNTGELFFGEGSRLTVL.

About this clone: The germline gene is not matched at one end of the junction; a read error may be the cause. This rearrangement joins TRBV4-1 to TRBJ1-2, with D perhaps matching TRBD1 (5 bases). Per the germline V gene, CDR1 is MGHRA and CDR2 is YSYEKL. The CDR3 runs to 12 residues. The CDR3 sequence is CASSQGFQGVIF. DNA for the CDR3: TGCGCCAGCAGCCAAGGATTTCAGGGAGTTATCTTC.

V and J are TRBV5-1 and TRBJ2-3, with 14 bases identical to TRBD2. Germline CDR1 SGHRS, CDR2 YFSETQ. The CDR3 runs 16 residues. The V gene end was trimmed by 6 bases and the J gene end by 0 bases; junction bases not matched to a gene: 3. This CDR3 is CASNGLAGGSTDTQYF. The CDR3 DNA is TGCGCCAGCAACGGACTAGCGGGAGGTAGCACAGATACGCAGTATTTT.

With regard to this clone: This same CDR3 is encoded by further DNA sequences in the sample. The V call is TRBV7-9, the J call TRBJ2-7; maybe TRBD1 (5 bases). Germline V gene sequence: CDR1 SEHNR, CDR2 FQNEAQ (reference sequence). V was trimmed by 5 bases and J by 4 bases, leaving 12 bases between them. This CDR3 has 13 residues. The CDR3 reads CASSPGPSYEQYF. The CDR3 DNA follows: TGTGCCAGCAGCCCAGGGCCTTCTTACGAGCAGTACTTC. Based on the CDR3 plus reference TRBV7-9 and TRBJ2-7, the full variable domain is DTGVSQNPRHKITKRGQNVTFRCDPISEHNRLYWYRQTLGQGPEFLTYFQNEAQLEKSRLLSDRFSAERPKGSFSTLEIQRTEQGDSAMYLCASSPGPSYEQYFGPGTRLTVT.

This chain joins TRBV27 and TRBJ2-7; D is unresolved. The CDR3 sequence is 13 residues long. The germline CDR1 and CDR2 sequences are MNHEY and SMNVEV (reference sequence). V lost 5 bases and J 6 bases, leaving 14 bases between the germline ends. The CDR3 nucleotides read TGTGCCAGCAGTGAAGGACCCCTCCGCGAGCAGTACTTC. It specifies CASSEGPLREQYF.

The chain uses TRBV4-1 and TRBJ2-1; 7 positions match TRBD2. V shed 1 base, J shed 8 bases, and the junction held 17 bases outside the gene matches. The CDR3 covers 18 residues. CDR1 is MGHRA and CDR2 is YSYEKL in the germline V gene. This chain's CDR3 is CASSQVKNRDYSYYEQFF. CDR3 sequence (DNA): TGCGCCAGCAGCCAAGTAAAAAACCGGGACTATAGTTACTATGAGCAGTTCTTC.

The CDR3 protein is CASSQTQTQYF. The CDR3 DNA sequence: TGTGCCAGCAGTCAAACACAGACCCAGTACTTC. The chain uses TRBV6-6 and TRBJ2-5; D call uncertain. The germline V gene encodes CDR1 MNHNY and CDR2 SVGAGI (reference sequence). Trimming removed 5 bases from V and 6 bases from J, with 7 bases in between. The CDR3 runs 11 residues.

The rearrangement uses TRBV6-6 and TRBJ1-5, with 9 bases matching TRBD1. Germline CDR1 reads MNHNY; CDR2 reads SVGAGI (reference sequence). V was clipped by 6 bases and J by 4 bases; unmatched bases: 7. CDR3 size: 15 residues. The CDR3 spells CASRGWDRENQPQHF. In DNA, the CDR3 is TGTGCCAGCAGGGGGTGGGACAGGGAAAATCAGCCCCAGCATTTT.

The chain is built from TRBV27 and TRBJ2-7; D is possibly TRBD1 or TRBD2 (5 bases each). The CDR3 is 13 residues long. V lost 3 bases, J lost 3 bases, and 9 bases lay in between. CDR1 is MNHEY and CDR2 is SMNVEV in the germline V gene (reference sequence). CDR3 loop: CASSLRDHYEQYF. DNA for the CDR3: TGTGCCAGCAGTTTGAGGGACCACTACGAGCAGTACTTC.

This clone occurred once. Different DNA sequences within this sample yield the same CDR3. The chain employs TRBV6-6 and TRBJ2-3; D gene unclear. Germline lookup yields CDR1 MNHNY and CDR2 SVGAGI (reference sequence). The CDR3 extends over 11 amino acids. Trimming shortened V by 2 bases and J by 6 bases, and 3 bases separated the two germline ends. CDR3 in amino acids: CASSYGDTQYF. The CDR3 nucleotides read TGTGCCAGCAGTTACGGGGATACGCAGTATTTT.

Worth noting for this clone: The sample holds other DNA sequences that translate to the same CDR3. The chain joins TRBV7-9 to TRBJ2-7, with D maybe TRBD2 (5 bases). Trimming pared 1 base from V and 3 bases from J, leaving 7 bases between. The germline CDR1 and CDR2 sequences are SEHNR and FQNEAQ (reference sequence). This CDR3 spans 13 amino acids. CDR3 residues: CASSLGAGYEQYF. CDR3 nucleotide sequence: TGTGCCAGCAGCTTAGGGGCGGGCTACGAGCAGTACTTC.

This chain links TRBV29-1 with TRBJ1-4; unclear D gene. V lost 5 bases to trimming and J lost 7 bases, with 5 bases between them. This CDR3 has 10 amino acids. CDR1 and CDR2 from the germline V gene are SQVTM and ANQGSEA. DNA for the CDR3: TGCAGCGTTTTAAGTGAAAAACTGTTTTTT. Translation gives CSVLSEKLFF.

The CDR3: CALGSGRPGDTQYF. The CDR3 nucleotides read TGTGCCTTGGGTAGCGGGAGGCCAGGAGATACGCAGTATTTT. The chain is built from TRBV30 and TRBJ2-3; 10 bases align to TRBD2. Germline loops: CDR1 GTSNPN, CDR2 SVGIG (reference sequence). V dropped 7 bases and J dropped 5; count of bases not matched to a gene: 9. The CDR3 has 14 residues.

V is TRBV4-1 and J is TRBJ1-1, with TRBD1 matching over 9 bases. The CDR3 length is 14 residues. Unmatched junction bases numbered 7, after V lost 5 bases and J lost 6 bases. Germline CDR1 reads MGHRA; CDR2 reads YSYEKL. The CDR3 DNA reads as TGCGCCAGCAGCTTCCACCGGGACAGGGCTGAAGCTTTCTTT. This translates into CASSFHRDRAEAFF.

The chain is built from TRBV5-1 and TRBJ2-1, with D possibly TRBD2 on 6 matching bases. V was clipped by 2 bases and J by 7 bases, with 13 bases between them. The germline V gene has CDR1 SGHRS and CDR2 YFSETQ. This CDR3 region has 14 residues. The CDR3 DNA reads as TGCGCCAGCAGCTTCGGCGGGGCGGGGAATGAGCAGTTCTTC. It yields the protein CASSFGGAGNEQFF.

This rearrangement joins TRBV7-9 to TRBJ2-7; possible D gene TRBD1, 5 bases. CDR1 is SEHNR, CDR2 FQNEAQ, per germline (reference sequence). The length of the CDR3 is 15 residues. Trimming cost V 1 base and J 0 bases, with 10 bases left between them. The CDR3 coding sequence is TGTGCCAGCAGCTTAGGAGACAGTGCCTCCTACGAGCAGTACTTC. It is translated as CASSLGDSASYEQYF.

CDR3 coding DNA: TGTGCCAGCAGCTTGGTAGAGCGGGATAGCACAGATACGCAGTATTTT. Residues: CASSLVERDSTDTQYF. The rearrangement links TRBV5-8 to TRBJ2-3; 7 nucleotides line up with TRBD2. V lost 0 bases, J lost 0 bases, and 4 bases stayed unmatched. The CDR3 loop spans 16 amino acids. Per the germline V gene, CDR1 is SGHTS and CDR2 is YDEGEE.

With respect to this clone: The junction differs from germline at one of its ends, possibly a read error. This chain joins TRBV7-2 and TRBJ1-2; D is uncertain. The CDR3 length is 17 residues. The germline V gene has CDR1 SGHTA and CDR2 FQGNSA. The CDR3 coding sequence is TGTGCCAGCAGCATAGCCTTGGGCCAGCAGTGGGATCATGGCTACACCTTC. Its protein is CASSIALGQQWDHGYTF.